The next 27 T cell receptor beta chains were all read from a single sample in a study of shared clonotypes between healthy human individuals. The table came from immunoSEQ multiplex PCR; TCRdb's copy has only in-frame clones and leaves some out. Here the sample spans some 2,400,000 clones, approximately 95% being singletons. Sequenced: naive CD4+ T cells sorted from blood. Indicated subset: CD45RA+ positively selected. Every receptor here comes from a man younger than 35 in good health.

This chain links TRBV5-8 with TRBJ2-1, with 7 positions matching TRBD1. The CDR3 spans 14 residues. The germline V gene encodes CDR1 SGHTS and CDR2 YDEGEE. Unmatched junction bases numbered 2, after V lost 2 bases and J lost 3 bases. CDR3 DNA sequence: TGTGCCAGCAGCTTTAGGACAGGCTACAATGAGCAGTTCTTC. Encoded protein: CASSFRTGYNEQFF.

As concerns this clone: Other DNA sequences within the sample encode an identical CDR3. This chain joins TRBV28 and TRBJ1-2; D gene unclear. This CDR3 is built from 11 residues. CDR1 is MDHEN and CDR2 is SYDVKM in the germline V gene. The V end lost 1 base, the J end lost 7 bases, and 4 bases lay between the germline ends. The CDR3 region has the DNA TGTGCCAGCAGTTTATTTGGTGGCTACACCTTC. As protein: CASSLFGGYTF.

The rearrangement links TRBV10-3 to TRBJ1-1; 7 bases match TRBD1. The junction had 10 bases not matched to a gene; V was cut back by 8 bases and J by 4 bases. The CDR3 length is 14 residues. The germline V gene has CDR1 ENHRY and CDR2 SYGVKD. The CDR3 DNA follows: TGTGCCATCCTAGGCGGCAGGGGGGGCACTGAAGCTTTCTTT. The encoded protein is CAILGGRGGTEAFF.

This chain connects TRBV6-1 to TRBJ2-5; 10 bases fit TRBD1. With 6 bases clipped from V and 7 bases from J, the junction kept 8 bases outside the gene matches. The CDR3 has 14 amino acids. Germline lookup yields CDR1 MNHNS and CDR2 SASEGT. In DNA form, the CDR3 reads TGTGCCAGCAGGGACAGGGGGGGAATTTTGACCCAGTACTTC. It is translated as CASRDRGGILTQYF.

This chain uses TRBV6-5 with TRBJ1-2, with D unclear. Trimming took off 5 bases at V and 1 base at J, with 14 bases between the two ends. The germline V gene encodes CDR1 MNHEY and CDR2 SVGAGI. The CDR3 has 15 amino acids. CDR3 residues: CASSIGRILNYGYTF. The CDR3 DNA reads as TGTGCCAGCAGTATTGGACGGATTCTTAACTATGGCTACACCTTC.

The chain carries TRBV10-3 and TRBJ1-1; 8 nucleotides line up with TRBD1. Germline V gene lookup returns CDR1 ENHRY and CDR2 SYGVKD. V gave up 5 bases and J gave up 3 bases; unmatched junction bases: 11. The CDR3 covers 16 residues. The CDR3, as DNA: TGTGCCATCAGTTTTATCAGGGGGCGAGTGGACACTGAAGCTTTCTTT. This encodes CAISFIRGRVDTEAFF.

Written as DNA, the CDR3 is TGTGCCAGCAGCTTAAGGGGCAGACTTCCGACTGGGAACGAGCAGTACTTC. Translation: CASSLRGRLPTGNEQYF. The V gene is TRBV5-6, the J gene TRBJ2-7; D possibly corresponds to TRBD1 (5 bases). Germline V lookup: CDR1 SGHDT, CDR2 YYEEEE. CDR3 length equals 17 residues. V dropped 2 bases and J dropped 5 bases, with 23 bases sitting between them. Combining the CDR3 with reference TRBV5-6 and TRBJ2-7 gives the whole variable domain DAGVTQSPTHLIKTRGQQVTLRCSPKSGHDTVSWYQQALGQGPQFIFQYYEEEERQRGNFPDRFSGHQFPNYSSELNVNALLLGDSALYLCASSLRGRLPTGNEQYFGPGTRLTVT.

This chain joins TRBV19 and TRBJ1-5; 8 bases line up with TRBD1. The germline V gene has CDR1 LNHDA and CDR2 SQIVND (reference sequence). The V gene end was trimmed by 6 bases and the J gene end by 2 bases; junction bases not matched to a gene: 18. This CDR3 has 19 residues. As DNA, the CDR3 is TGTGCCAGTAGCGTTACGGGACAGGCCCTTGCTTATGGCAATCAGCCCCAGCATTTT. This codes for CASSVTGQALAYGNQPQHF.

Comment on this clone: The sample has other DNA sequences that encode this CDR3 too. The chain couples TRBV9 to TRBJ1-2; D is unclear. The CDR3 is 13 residues long. Germline V CDR1 and CDR2: SGDLS, YYNGEE. The V gene lost 0 bases and the J gene lost 2 bases, with 5 bases spanning the gap. The CDR3, as DNA: TGTGCCAGCAGCGTAGATACCAACTATGGCTACACCTTC. Encoded protein: CASSVDTNYGYTF.

To note about this clone: The sample contains more than one DNA sequence encoding this CDR3. The chain links TRBV27 to TRBJ1-2; 7 nucleotides align to TRBD1. The V and J ends lost 6 bases and 2 bases, in that order; junction bases with no gene match: 3. Germline assignment: CDR1 MNHEY and CDR2 SMNVEV (reference sequence). This CDR3 region has 13 residues. The CDR3 region is CASSRGTNYGYTF. The CDR3 nucleotides read TGTGCCAGCAGCAGGGGGACAAACTATGGCTACACCTTC.

This clone was seen a single time. The chain couples TRBV15 to TRBJ1-4; 9 bases are a match to TRBD1. There are 17 residues in the CDR3. Germline V gene sequence: CDR1 LNHNV, CDR2 YYDKDF (reference sequence). With 1 base clipped from V and 8 bases from J, the junction kept 11 bases outside the gene matches. CDR3 sequence: CATSRVLGYRGQEKLFF. The CDR3 DNA follows: TGTGCCACCAGCAGAGTATTGGGTTACAGGGGGCAGGAAAAACTGTTTTTT. The complete variable domain, with remaining parts taken from reference TRBV15 and TRBJ1-4, reads DAMVIQNPRYQVTQFGKPVTLSCSQTLNHNVMYWYQQKSSQAPKLLFHYYDKDFNNEADTPDNFQSRRPNTSFCFLDIRSPGLGDTAMYLCATSRVLGYRGQEKLFFGSGTQLSVL.

This chain connects TRBV18 to TRBJ2-1; tentative D call: TRBD2 (5 bases). The CDR3 consists of 14 residues. Germline CDR1 is KGHSH and CDR2 is LQKENI. The germline V and J ends were trimmed by 10 bases and 4 bases, with 17 bases remaining between them. CDR3 sequence reads: CATEPDRLYNEQFF. In nucleotides, the CDR3 is TGTGCCACCGAACCGGACCGACTATACAATGAGCAGTTCTTC.

On this clone itself: One end of the junction varies from germline; a read error may be responsible. The CDR3 sequence: CASILGLAGDKEYF. As DNA, the CDR3 is TGCGCCAGCATCTTGGGGCTAGCGGGGGATAAGGAGTACTTC. V is TRBV5-1 and J is TRBJ2-5; 10 nucleotides line up with TRBD2. CDR3 length: 14 residues. CDR1 and CDR2 (germline): SGHRS, YFSETQ.

J is TRBJ1-6 and V is TRBV5-1; D ambiguous. The V and J ends lost 0 bases and 9 bases respectively, with 13 bases between them. CDR1 and CDR2 (germline): SGHRS, YFSETQ. The CDR3 has 15 amino acids. CDR3 coding DNA: TGCGCCAGCAGCTTGGGGTGGGTGGGGATTTCACCCCTCCACTTT. This translates into CASSLGWVGISPLHF.

About this clone itself: Different DNA sequences within this sample yield the same CDR3. The V and J genes are TRBV2 and TRBJ1-5, with D unclear. V lost 2 bases, J lost 2 bases, and 7 bases lay in between. The CDR3 has 14 residues. Germline lookup yields CDR1 SNHLY and CDR2 FYNNEI. DNA for the CDR3: TGTGCCAGCAGTGAAACCGGGGGCAATCAGCCCCAGCATTTT. Amino acids: CASSETGGNQPQHF.

Notes on this clone: The same CDR3 also results from other DNA sequences found in this sample. This rearrangement joins TRBV28 to TRBJ2-3, with D tentatively TRBD2 (6 bases). The CDR3 loop spans 14 amino acids. Trimming removed 1 base at V and 3 bases at J, with 8 bases between. CDR1 is MDHEN, CDR2 SYDVKM, per germline. The CDR3 DNA sequence: TGTGCCAGCAGTTTATACGGGGGTACAGATACGCAGTATTTT. This translates into CASSLYGGTDTQYF.

This clone has a handful of counts. The J gene is TRBJ1-6, the V gene TRBV28; 11 bases agree with TRBD1. The germline gives CDR1 MDHEN, CDR2 SYDVKM. The CDR3 spans 14 residues. V gave up 4 bases and J gave up 17 bases; unmatched junction bases: 10. The CDR3 coding sequence is TGTGCCAGCAGTTCTCCGGGACAGGGGGACTCCGTCCACTTT. Its protein is CASSSPGQGDSVHF.

The rearrangement links TRBV4-3 to TRBJ2-6; D possibly corresponds to TRBD2 (6 bases). V gave up 0 bases and J gave up 2 bases, with 11 bases separating them. CDR1 and CDR2 from the germline V gene are LGHNA and YSLEER. This CDR3 contains 17 residues. The CDR3 loop reads CASSQEGGTAGANVLTF. The CDR3 bases are TGCGCCAGCAGCCAAGAAGGAGGGACCGCTGGGGCCAACGTCCTGACTTTC.

The rearrangement uses TRBV18 and TRBJ1-6; 7 bases map to TRBD1. The CDR3 length is 17 residues. Looked up from germline, CDR1 is KGHSH and CDR2 is LQKENI. V dropped 6 bases and J dropped 0; count of bases not matched to a gene: 8. CDR3 DNA: TGTGCCAGCTCCCCAAGGACAGGCAGCTCCTATAATTCACCCCTCCACTTT. This translates into CASSPRTGSSYNSPLHF.

In the case of this clone: Additional DNA sequences in this sample encode the identical CDR3. V usage is TRBV9 and J usage is TRBJ1-3; D not certain. Between the trimmed V and J ends, which lost 0 bases and 4 bases, there was a span of 11 bases. CDR1 is SGDLS, CDR2 YYNGEE, per germline. The CDR3 covers 15 residues. The CDR3 DNA reads as TGTGCCAGCAGCGTAGTGTCGGGGTCCGGAAACACCATATATTTT. Translating gives CASSVVSGSGNTIYF.

The rearrangement links TRBV5-1 to TRBJ2-2; no firm D call. Germline loops: CDR1 SGHRS, CDR2 YFSETQ. The CDR3 totals 14 residues. The V gene lost 5 bases and the J gene lost 4 bases, with 12 bases spanning the gap. The CDR3 nucleotides read TGCGCCAGCAGATCCGACTGGGGCACCGGGGAGCTGTTTTTT. It codes for CASRSDWGTGELFF. The full variable domain, rest sourced from reference TRBV5-1 and TRBJ2-2, is KAGVTQTPRYLIKTRGQQVTLSCSPISGHRSVSWYQQTPGQGLQFLFEYFSETQRNKGNFPGRFSGRQFSNSRSEMNVSTLELGDSALYLCASRSDWGTGELFFGEGSRLTVL.

On this clone itself: Other nucleotide sequences in the sample specify the same CDR3. V usage is TRBV4-3 and J usage is TRBJ2-2; no reliable D call. Germline CDR1 and CDR2: LGHNA and YSLEER. The CDR3 has 15 amino acids. Trimming took 4 bases from V and 0 from J, leaving 9 bases between them. CDR3 sequence (DNA): TGCGCCAGCAGCCTCGGGCAAGCGAACACCGGGGAGCTGTTTTTT. This codes for CASSLGQANTGELFF.

As concerns this clone: Other DNA sequences in this specimen translate into the identical CDR3. The rearrangement uses TRBV20-1 and TRBJ1-1; 7 nucleotides align to TRBD1. The V gene's germline CDR1 is DFQATT and CDR2 SNEGSKA (reference sequence). This CDR3 region has 11 residues. CDR3 sequence: CRRQGNTEAFF. CDR3 DNA sequence: TGCAGGAGACAGGGTAACACTGAAGCTTTCTTT.

On this clone itself: The same CDR3 is also encoded by other DNA sequences in this sample. This sequence joins TRBV29-1 and TRBJ2-7; D remains unclear. V gave up 6 bases and J gave up 3 bases, with 9 bases separating them. There are 11 residues in the CDR3. From germline, CDR1 is SQVTM and CDR2 ANQGSEA. The DNA of the CDR3 is TGCAGCGTATACTCAAGCTACGAGCAGTACTTC. Translation: CSVYSSYEQYF.

V is TRBV7-9 and J is TRBJ1-1, with 10 positions matching TRBD1. This CDR3 contains 16 residues. Unmatched junction bases numbered 8, after V lost 5 bases and J lost 2 bases. In germline, CDR1 is SEHNR, CDR2 FQNEAQ (reference sequence). CDR3 in amino acids: CASSISGTGVNTEAFF. In DNA, the CDR3 is TGTGCCAGCAGCATTTCCGGGACAGGGGTTAACACTGAAGCTTTCTTT.

This sequence joins TRBV7-9 and TRBJ2-7; D is perhaps TRBD2 (5 bases). Trimming shortened V by 0 bases and J by 3 bases, and 21 bases separated the two germline ends. The CDR3 runs 18 residues. Germline loops: CDR1 SEHNR, CDR2 FQNEAQ (reference sequence). DNA for the CDR3: TGTGCCAGCAGCTTAGCACCCTTCCTAGGAGGTTCCCGCTACGAGCAGTACTTC. This translates into CASSLAPFLGGSRYEQYF.

The rearrangement links TRBV28 to TRBJ2-3; TRBD1 matches 11 bases. CDR3 length: 16 residues. CDR1 is MDHEN, CDR2 SYDVKM, per germline. With 4 bases clipped from V and 9 bases from J, the junction kept 12 bases outside the gene matches. CDR3 sequence reads: CASSSPGQGASGTQYF. In DNA form, the CDR3 reads TGTGCCAGCAGTTCCCCCGGACAGGGGGCGTCAGGAACGCAGTATTTT.